This paragraph reports one T cell receptor (beta chain). This clonotype has just a few counts. There is no known antigen for this receptor. One base away there is no much larger clone; base qualities are not given. Stable Graves' hyperthyroidism was defined as the absence of progression to ophthalmopathy over 18 months of follow-up. Hyperthyroidism patients were newly diagnosed, had a disease duration of under 2 months, and were aged 18 to 65 years. The study excluded patients with uncontrolled infections, other autoimmune diseases, pregnancy or lactation. Diagnoses were established on the basis of clinical symptoms, serum thyroxine and TRAb, thyroid ultrasound, and orbital computed tomography. PBMCs were isolated from more than 8 ml of fresh peripheral blood by Ficoll-Paque density gradient centrifugation. Total RNA was extracted with Trizol reagent, and quality was checked on an Agilent 2100 Bioanalyzer.

The data were obtained in a study of T cells in Graves' hyperthyroidism and ophthalmopathy (dated by TCRdb to the late 2010s). For context, the study as a whole: Peripheral blood samples were taken at initial diagnosis, before any treatment was given. According to the paper, TCR Vbeta CDR3 sequencing was carried out on more than 120 peripheral blood samples, which came from over 40 ophthalmopathy, 70 to 80 hyperthyroidism and 17 progressor patients. Following sampling, methimazole starting at 30 mg daily was given to hyperthyroidism patients, and high-dose intravenous methylprednisolone was given to ophthalmopathy patients. In addition, the study compared T-cell repertoires in thyroid tissue and in blood from about 6 Graves' hyperthyroidism patients. Prospective prediction of ophthalmopathy was tested in an independent validation cohort of approximately 18 hyperthyroidism patients and 15 to 17 patients who later progressed to ophthalmopathy. The roughly 100 discovery patients were randomly divided into training and test sets at a 7:3 ratio. A discovery cohort of roughly 100 patients, 43 with Graves' ophthalmopathy and 55 to 60 with stable Graves' hyperthyroidism, was used to find distinguishing TCR V-J signatures.

Summary of the overall study and its limitations: In cross-validation, a model built on a 13 V-J signature told ophthalmopathy apart from stable hyperthyroidism with approximately 90% sensitivity and around 81% specificity, and in testing the same model reached 80%/75%. Most expanded thyroid clonotypes (frequency above 0.001) were also found in blood, which suggests that blood repertoires may mirror thyroid immune responses. No statistical method was used to set the sample size in advance, and investigators knew the group allocation. In validation, the model predicted progression to ophthalmopathy with approximately 71% sensitivity and roughly 72% specificity, a median of roughly seven months before onset.

The TCR beta CDR3 regions were amplified from the RNA transcripts. A first-round RT-PCR of the TCR CDR3 used the HTBI primer set with the Qiagen OneStep RT-PCR kit. Libraries were constructed in a second round of multiplex PCR, after which size selection and purification were performed. The libraries were sequenced on an Illumina HiSeq2000 using paired-end 100 bp reads. The original pipeline was this. SOAPnuke was used to process the raw data, removing reads that contained adapters or uncalled bases, had a mean Phred below 15, or lacked an exact match to the constant primer or identifier. High-quality paired reads were merged with COPE v1.2.5, and unique nucleotide sequences were defined as clonotypes. MiTCR v1.1 was used to align the clonotypes against IMGT TRBV, TRBD and TRBJ reference segments. The analysis included only V-J combinations with a frequency above 0.0001, which together covered around 99% of the repertoires. The TCS score was defined as F50 (clonal expansion) divided by E x V (chaos), with BLOSUM62-based TCRdist calculated between CDR3 peptides within each V-J. Welch's t-statistics and random forest reduced several hundred V-J features to roughly 13, which were used in a naive Bayes classifier (R e1071). The public reads were run again by TCRdb, first through fastp at Q25 and then through MiXCR, and only productive beta chains were kept. All rows with the same CDR3 protein become a single entry with the most common DNA and genes. TCRdb, rather than the study authors, made the V and J calls. Within this sample are around 580,000 distinct CDR3 sequences, with roughly a sixth of them counted one time only. In total, the top ten clones hold 15% to 20% of the sample.

The germline V gene (reference sequence) sets CDR1 to GTSNPN and CDR2 to SVGIG. There are 12 amino acids in the CDR3, from cysteine to phenylalanine inclusive. The retained sequence is limited to the CDR3, 36 bases, with the frame set at the first base. Trimming removed 5 bases from V and 3 bases from J, leaving 11 bases between the germline ends. This chain is built from TRBV30 and TRBJ2-7, with an unclear D gene assignment. The receptor was isolated from a young woman with Graves' hyperthyroidism. Sample: blood. The bases are TGTGCCTGGGGTACAGTAGACTACGAGCAGTACTTC. It codes for CAWGTVDYEQYF. With the rest looked up from the reference TRBV30 and TRBJ2-7 genes rather than sequenced, the full variable domain is SQTIHQWPATLVQPVGSPLSLECTVEGTSNPNLYWYRQAAGRGLQLLFYSVGIGQISSEVPQNLSASRPQDRQFILSSKKLLLSDSGFYLCAWGTVDYEQYFGPGTRLTVT.